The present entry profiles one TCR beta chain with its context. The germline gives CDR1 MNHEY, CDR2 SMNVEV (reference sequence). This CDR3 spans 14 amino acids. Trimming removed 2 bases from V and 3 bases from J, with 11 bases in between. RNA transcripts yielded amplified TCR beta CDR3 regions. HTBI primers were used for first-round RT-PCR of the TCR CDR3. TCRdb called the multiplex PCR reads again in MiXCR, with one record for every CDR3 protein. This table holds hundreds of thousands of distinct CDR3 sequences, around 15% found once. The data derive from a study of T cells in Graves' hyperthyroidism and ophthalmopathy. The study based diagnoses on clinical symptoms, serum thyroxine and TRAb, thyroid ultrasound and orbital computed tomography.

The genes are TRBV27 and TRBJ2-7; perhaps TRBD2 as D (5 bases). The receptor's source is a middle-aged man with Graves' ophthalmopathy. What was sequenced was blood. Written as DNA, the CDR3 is TGTGCCAGCAGTTTAAGTCGGGGATTCTACGAGCAGTACTTC. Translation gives CASSLSRGFYEQYF.